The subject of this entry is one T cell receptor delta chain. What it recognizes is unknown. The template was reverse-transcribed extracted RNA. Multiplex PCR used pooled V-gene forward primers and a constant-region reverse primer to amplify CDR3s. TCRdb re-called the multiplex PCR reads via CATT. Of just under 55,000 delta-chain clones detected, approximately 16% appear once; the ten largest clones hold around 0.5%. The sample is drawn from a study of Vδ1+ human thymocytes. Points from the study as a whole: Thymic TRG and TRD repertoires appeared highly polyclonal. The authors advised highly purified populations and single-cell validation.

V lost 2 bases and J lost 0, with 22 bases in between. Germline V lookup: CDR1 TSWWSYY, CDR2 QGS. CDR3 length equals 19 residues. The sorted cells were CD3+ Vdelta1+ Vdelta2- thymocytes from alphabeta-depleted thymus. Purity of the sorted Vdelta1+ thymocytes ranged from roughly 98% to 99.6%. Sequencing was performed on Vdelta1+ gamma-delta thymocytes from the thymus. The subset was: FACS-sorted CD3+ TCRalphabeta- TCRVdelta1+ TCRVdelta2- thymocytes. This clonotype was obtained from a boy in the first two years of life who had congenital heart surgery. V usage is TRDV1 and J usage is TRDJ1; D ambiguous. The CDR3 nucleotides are TGTGCTCTTGGGGAAAAGAGCCACCAGGCTGTTACCTACACCGATAAACTCATCTTT. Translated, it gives CALGEKSHQAVTYTDKLIF.